These 24 T cell receptor beta chains came from one sample sequenced in a study of ipilimumab plus nivolumab after autologous stem cell transplantation. Clones were read by immunoSEQ multiplex PCR, and TCRdb kept only the in-frame ones, dropping some. The sample shows roughly 20,000 clones, 75% to 85% of them seen only once. Source: PBMCs, taken in a trial of ipilimumab plus nivolumab as post-transplant consolidation. Receptors were obtained from a male donor with diffuse large B-cell lymphoma.

The chain carries TRBV11-2 and TRBJ1-2, with a tentative D call TRBD1 (5 bases). CDR3 size: 14 residues. The ends were cut back, 1 base at V and 4 bases at J, with 10 bases in the middle. Per germline, CDR1 SGHAT and CDR2 FQNNGV. CDR3 sequence: CASSLGGGPYGYTF. The CDR3 DNA follows: TGTGCCAGCAGCTTAGGGGGCGGACCCTATGGCTACACCTTC.

The chain carries TRBV9 and TRBJ1-3; D may be TRBD1 (5 bases). The CDR3 loop spans 14 amino acids. Trimming shortened V by 0 bases and J by 2 bases, and 6 bases separated the two germline ends. CDR1 is SGDLS, CDR2 YYNGEE, per germline. CDR3 DNA sequence: TGTGCCAGCAGCGTAGAAGGGGCTGGAAACACCATATATTTT. Its translation: CASSVEGAGNTIYF.

This clone was counted a single time. The chain combines TRBV21-1 with TRBJ1-2. TRBV21-1 is a pseudogene segment. The CDR3 is 16 residues long. The CDR3 bases are TGTGCCAGCAGCATGCCAAGGGTGGGGAGAGAGTATGGCTACACCTTC. It translates to CASSMPRVGREYGYTF.

V gene TRBV7-2 combines with J gene TRBJ2-5, with 7 nucleotides matching TRBD2. Germline lookup yields CDR1 SGHTA and CDR2 FQGNSA. Trimming removed 3 bases from V and 7 bases from J; junction bases left unmatched: 8. The CDR3 runs to 14 residues. The CDR3 reads CASSFAPGGGTQYF. The CDR3 bases are TGTGCCAGCAGCTTCGCCCCCGGCGGGGGGACCCAGTACTTC.

This chain uses TRBV18 with TRBJ2-3, with 7 bases identical to TRBD2. The germline V gene encodes CDR1 KGHSH and CDR2 LQKENI. The trim removed 2 bases at V and 2 bases at J, leaving 4 bases unmatched. This CDR3 comprises 15 residues. CDR3 sequence reads: CASSPVGGSTDTQYF. CDR3 sequence (DNA): TGTGCCAGCTCACCAGTCGGGGGGTCCACAGATACGCAGTATTTT.

The DNA of the CDR3 is TGTGCCAGCAGCGTAGTTTCCAGGGGGCGCGGAGATACGCAGTATTTT. It specifies CASSVVSRGRGDTQYF. This chain connects TRBV9 to TRBJ2-3; 8 bases are a match to TRBD1. Germline lookup yields CDR1 SGDLS and CDR2 YYNGEE. The CDR3 is 16 residues long. Trimming cost V 0 bases and J 5 bases; bases outside gene matches: 8.

The V call is TRBV2, the J call TRBJ2-5, with D maybe TRBD1 (6 bases). This CDR3 contains 13 residues. Germline CDR1 SNHLY, CDR2 FYNNEI. Trimming removed 10 bases from V and 2 bases from J, with 14 bases in between. The CDR3 nucleotides read TGTGCCACCAGGGGCTCCCTACAAGAGACCCAGTACTTC. Its protein is CATRGSLQETQYF.

The DNA of the CDR3 is TGTGCCAGCAGTCCTCCACGTCTGATGAACACTGAAGCTTTCTTT. It specifies CASSPPRLMNTEAFF. V gene TRBV28 combines with J gene TRBJ1-1, with D unclear. V was trimmed by 5 bases and J by 0 bases, leaving 13 bases between them. CDR1 MDHEN and CDR2 SYDVKM come from the germline V gene. This CDR3 has 15 residues.

The rearrangement links TRBV15 to TRBJ1-2, with D uncertain. From germline, CDR1 is LNHNV and CDR2 YYDKDF (reference sequence). V was cut by 3 bases and J by 6 bases, with 11 bases left in between. This CDR3 spans 13 amino acids. CDR3 sequence (DNA): TGTGCCACCAGCAGGGAGGAGGTTCATGGCTACACCTTC. Encoded protein: CATSREEVHGYTF.

The chain combines TRBV28 with TRBJ1-2; no clear D. CDR1 and CDR2 from the germline V gene are MDHEN and SYDVKM. V was trimmed by 2 bases and J by 5 bases, leaving 12 bases between them. The CDR3 length is 14 residues. The CDR3 spells CASSLEGWDYGYTF. Here the CDR3 DNA reads TGTGCCAGCAGTTTAGAGGGATGGGATTATGGCTACACCTTC.

This clone was found a few times. This chain connects TRBV7-9 to TRBJ2-6; 9 bases agree with TRBD1. The CDR3 is made up of 19 amino acids. The V gene end was trimmed by 5 bases and the J gene end by 1 base; junction bases not matched to a gene: 12. The germline CDR1 and CDR2 sequences are SEHNR and FQNEAQ (reference sequence). The DNA for the CDR3 is TGTGCCAGCAGCCCCCATAGGGGACAGGGAACTTCTGGGGCCAACGTCCTGACTTTC. This sequence encodes CASSPHRGQGTSGANVLTF.

This clone was seen only once. The chain is built from TRBV2 and TRBJ1-4; 9 bases fit TRBD1. Germline-derived CDR1 and CDR2 are SNHLY and FYNNEI. This CDR3 region has 15 residues. After removal of 6 bases from V and 5 bases from J, the junction contained 7 bases not matched to a gene. The CDR3 loop is CASRHPGQGNEKLFF. CDR3 nucleotide sequence: TGTGCCAGCAGACACCCGGGACAGGGAAATGAAAAACTGTTTTTT.

The chain links TRBV7-6 to TRBJ1-3; D uncertain. Looked up from germline, CDR1 is SGHVS and CDR2 is FNYEAQ. This CDR3 is 14 amino acids long. With 5 bases removed from V and 8 bases from J, the gap between germline ends came to 16 bases. The CDR3 DNA follows: TGTGCCAGCAGCCGCTCTCTTGGAGTGGACACCATATATTTT. It yields the protein CASSRSLGVDTIYF.

The chain employs TRBV2 and TRBJ1-5; possible D gene TRBD1, 5 bases. Between the trimmed V and J ends, which lost 3 bases and 2 bases, there was a span of 11 bases. Germline V lookup: CDR1 SNHLY, CDR2 FYNNEI. This CDR3 contains 15 residues. As DNA, the CDR3 is TGTGCCAGCAGTGACAGGGCTTCTCGCAATCAGCCCCAGCATTTT. It yields the protein CASSDRASRNQPQHF.

The chain links TRBV28 to TRBJ2-5, with D perhaps matching TRBD1 (5 bases). With 8 bases removed from V and 1 base from J, the gap between germline ends came to 17 bases. The germline gives CDR1 MDHEN, CDR2 SYDVKM. CDR3 length: 15 residues. For the CDR3, the DNA is TGTGCCAGCCGAATCCGAAGGGGCCCCCAAGAGACCCAGTACTTC. Protein product: CASRIRRGPQETQYF.

This sequence joins TRBV2 and TRBJ2-5; D possibly corresponds to TRBD1 (6 bases). Trimming took off 5 bases at V and 5 bases at J, with 15 bases between the two ends. The germline V gene has CDR1 SNHLY and CDR2 FYNNEI. CDR3 length equals 14 residues. CDR3 residues: CASSPQGVGETQYF. In DNA, the CDR3 is TGTGCCAGCAGTCCACAGGGTGTTGGGGAGACCCAGTACTTC.

The V and J genes are TRBV5-4 and TRBJ2-7, with 8 bases matching TRBD2. The J segment lost 5 bases and the V segment lost 0 bases, leaving 7 bases of the junction unmatched. Germline-derived CDR1 and CDR2 are SGHNT and YYREEE (reference sequence). The CDR3 contains 15 residues. CDR3 region: CASSLGGTRPHEQYF. Here the CDR3 DNA reads TGTGCCAGCAGCTTGGGGGGGACTAGGCCCCACGAGCAGTACTTC.

The genes are TRBV27 and TRBJ2-1; D is uncertain. The CDR3 has 15 amino acids. CDR1 MNHEY and CDR2 SMNVEV come from the germline V gene (reference sequence). V dropped 5 bases and J dropped 4 bases, with 15 bases sitting between them. The CDR3 is CASSPYRNPYNEQFF. In DNA form, the CDR3 reads TGTGCCAGCAGTCCTTACAGAAACCCATACAATGAGCAGTTCTTC.

This chain connects TRBV7-9 to TRBJ1-6; TRBD1 might be the D (6 bases). V dropped 4 bases and J dropped 7 bases, with 11 bases sitting between them. The CDR3 runs to 14 residues. The germline V gene encodes CDR1 SEHNR and CDR2 FQNEAQ (reference sequence). The chain's CDR3 is CASSSQGGNSPLHF. The CDR3 coding sequence is TGTGCCAGCAGCTCACAGGGTGGAAATTCACCCCTCCACTTT.

The chain combines TRBV18 with TRBJ2-7; 9 positions agree with TRBD1. Trimming at V came to 3 bases and at J to 4 bases, leaving 7 bases not matched to a gene. This CDR3 spans 15 amino acids. Germline V gene lookup returns CDR1 KGHSH and CDR2 LQKENI. The CDR3 DNA sequence: TGTGCCAGCTCACCTAGGACAGGGGAATTTTACGAGCAGTACTTC. Amino acid sequence: CASSPRTGEFYEQYF. Full variable domain (rest looked up from reference TRBV18 and TRBJ2-7): NAGVMQNPRHLVRRRGQEARLRCSPMKGHSHVYWYRQLPEEGLKFMVYLQKENIIDESGMPKERFSAEFPKEGPSILRIQQVVRGDSAAYFCASSPRTGEFYEQYFGPGTRLTVT.

The chain employs TRBV7-8 and TRBJ1-2; D ambiguous. V lost 3 bases and J lost 3, with 5 bases in between. Germline assignment: CDR1 SGHVS and CDR2 FQNEAQ. The CDR3 sequence is 12 residues long. CDR3 nucleotides: TGTGCCAGCAGCTTTGCAGACTATGGCTACACCTTC. Protein product: CASSFADYGYTF.

This rearrangement joins TRBV7-8 to TRBJ1-5; D is undetermined. Per the germline V gene, CDR1 is SGHVS and CDR2 is FQNEAQ. This CDR3 is 14 amino acids long. Trimming cost V 0 bases and J 7 bases, with 10 bases left between them. CDR3: CASSLAWARQPQHF. As DNA, the CDR3 is TGTGCCAGCAGCTTAGCCTGGGCCCGCCAGCCCCAGCATTTT.

This clone was seen a handful of times. The chain is built from TRBV29-1 and TRBJ2-5; D is undetermined. V was shortened by 0 bases and J by 9 bases, with 8 bases between the two germline ends. CDR3 size: 11 residues. Germline-derived CDR1 and CDR2 are SQVTM and ANQGSEA. CDR3 DNA: TGCAGCGTTGAAGACGTGAGGTCCCAGTACTTC. It codes for CSVEDVRSQYF.

CDR3: CASSVDRGYEQYF. CDR3 nucleotides: TGTGCCAGCAGTGTGGACAGGGGGTACGAGCAGTACTTC. V and J are TRBV6-1 and TRBJ2-7; 10 nucleotides match TRBD1. The CDR3 is 13 amino acids. Germline CDR1 and CDR2: MNHNS and SASEGT. Trimming removed 4 bases from V and 4 bases from J; junction bases left unmatched: 1.